This T cell receptor beta chain was profiled in a study of beta chain features in type 1 diabetes. Notes on the study in general: Type 1 diabetes patients showed a moderate but significant shortening of TCRB CDR3s in all four CD4+ subsets.

The CDR3 loop spans 15 amino acids. V lost 5 bases to trimming and J lost 2 bases, with 14 bases between them. Germline V gives CDR1 SEHNR, CDR2 FQNEAQ (reference sequence). Details on this clone: Its antigen is unidentified.

The isolated RNA, all of it, was reverse transcribed, so expressed TCRB transcripts were what got sequenced. Method: immunoSEQ multiplex PCR; TCRdb's copy keeps in-frame clones and lacks some. The table has some 640,000 clones, around 15% seen once. Sequenced: naive CD4+ T cells from blood. The TCR originated in a young man with type 1 diabetes. V gene TRBV7-9 combines with J gene TRBJ2-3, with D perhaps assigned TRBD1 or TRBD2 (5 bases each). CDR3 region: CASSPGRTLTDTQYF. CDR3 nucleotide sequence: TGTGCCAGCAGCCCGGGACGCACTCTCACAGATACGCAGTATTTT.